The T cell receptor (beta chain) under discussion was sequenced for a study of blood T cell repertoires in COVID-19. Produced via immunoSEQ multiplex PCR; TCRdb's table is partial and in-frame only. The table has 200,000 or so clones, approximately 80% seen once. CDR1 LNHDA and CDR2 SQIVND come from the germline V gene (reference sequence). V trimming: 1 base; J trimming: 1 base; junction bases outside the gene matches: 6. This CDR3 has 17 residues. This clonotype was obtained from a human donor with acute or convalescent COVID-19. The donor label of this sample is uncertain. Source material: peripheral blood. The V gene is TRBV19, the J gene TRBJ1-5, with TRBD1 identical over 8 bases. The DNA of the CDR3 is TGTGCCAGTAGTATAGCAACCGGGACAGGAAGCAATCAGCCCCAGCATTTT. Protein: CASSIATGTGSNQPQHF.